This entry lists 29 T cell receptor beta chains sequenced from one sample in a study of blood T cell repertoires in COVID-19. Generated by immunoSEQ multiplex PCR, the TCRdb table keeps only in-frame clones and is missing some. The sample has about 14,000 clones, 60% to 75% seen once. The sample was peripheral blood. The receptors were gathered from a man between 65 and 85 years old with acute or convalescent COVID-19.

V gene TRBV4-3 combines with J gene TRBJ1-1; D unresolved. This CDR3 is built from 15 residues. CDR1 and CDR2 from the germline V gene are LGHNA and YSLEER. The ends were cut back, 0 bases at V and 5 bases at J, with 13 bases in the middle. DNA of the CDR3: TGCGCCAGCAGCCAAGATCCCACTCCTAGGACTGAAGCTTTCTTT. Protein product: CASSQDPTPRTEAFF.

This clone was observed a handful of times. The gene calls are TRBV5-6 and TRBJ2-1, with 7 bases that match TRBD1. CDR3 length: 14 residues. V lost 7 bases, J lost 7 bases, and 11 bases stayed unmatched. The germline CDR1 and CDR2 sequences are SGHDT and YYEEEE. Here the CDR3 reads CASADRMRENEQFF. In nucleotides, the CDR3 is TGTGCCAGCGCGGACAGGATGAGAGAGAATGAGCAGTTCTTC.

In this sample, this clone is medium-sized. The genes are TRBV7-8 and TRBJ1-1; 8 bases match TRBD1. From germline, CDR1 is SGHVS and CDR2 FQNEAQ. This CDR3 is built from 13 residues. V dropped 1 base and J dropped 10; count of bases not matched to a gene: 5. This chain's CDR3 is CASSLGSQGGAFF. CDR3 bases: TGTGCCAGCAGCTTAGGATCACAGGGGGGAGCTTTCTTT.

The chain links TRBV11-2 to TRBJ1-1; D remains unclear. Per germline, CDR1 SGHAT and CDR2 FQNNGV. The CDR3 length is 15 residues. With 3 bases removed from V and 4 bases from J, the gap between germline ends came to 15 bases. For the CDR3, the DNA is TGTGCCAGCAGCTTGGCGGTCGGAGGGAGCACTGAAGCTTTCTTT. Protein sequence: CASSLAVGGSTEAFF. Full variable domain (outside the CDR3, taken from reference TRBV11-2 and TRBJ1-1): EAGVAQSPRYKIIEKRQSVAFWCNPISGHATLYWYQQILGQGPKLLIQFQNNGVVDDSQLPKDRFSAERLKGVDSTLKIQPAKLEDSAVYLCASSLAVGGSTEAFFGQGTRLTVV.

V usage is TRBV6-5 and J usage is TRBJ1-5; D is possibly TRBD1 (5 bases). Germline loops: CDR1 MNHEY, CDR2 SVGAGI. There are 15 residues in the CDR3. Trimming took off 2 bases at V and 4 bases at J, with 12 bases between the two ends. CDR3 loop: CASSYDGSGNQPQHF. The CDR3, as DNA: TGTGCCAGCAGTTACGATGGCTCAGGGAATCAGCCCCAGCATTTT.

The chain uses TRBV6-2 or TRBV6-3 and TRBJ1-1; D unresolved. Germline V gives CDR1 MNHEY, CDR2 SVGEGT. Trimming stripped 4 bases from V and 3 bases from J, with 15 bases between. This CDR3 has 15 residues. CDR3 nucleotides: TGTGCCAGCAGTTTGGCGACGGGATCGTACACTGAAGCTTTCTTT. Translation gives CASSLATGSYTEAFF.

V is TRBV3-1 (or the pseudogene TRBV3-2) and J is TRBJ1-3; D gene unclear. Germline CDR1 is LGHDT and CDR2 is YNNKEL (reference sequence). Between the trimmed V and J ends, which lost 1 base and 0 bases, there was a span of 10 bases. CDR3 length equals 16 residues. CDR3 amino acids: CASSQAPRFSGNTIYF. CDR3 bases: TGTGCCAGCAGCCAAGCTCCGCGATTCTCTGGAAACACCATATATTTT.

J is TRBJ2-1 and V is TRBV30, with D perhaps matching TRBD1 (5 bases). The CDR3 has 13 amino acids. CDR1 is GTSNPN and CDR2 is SVGIG in the germline V gene (reference sequence). V shed 5 bases and J shed 4 bases, with 12 bases lying between them. CDR3: CAWGATGYNEQFF. CDR3 nucleotide sequence: TGTGCCTGGGGTGCCACAGGTTACAATGAGCAGTTCTTC.

This chain connects TRBV28 to TRBJ1-6; TRBD1 is a possible D gene (5 bases). The V end lost 10 bases, the J end lost 0 bases, and 13 bases lay between the germline ends. In germline, CDR1 is MDHEN, CDR2 SYDVKM. This CDR3 is built from 15 residues. The CDR3 bases are TGTGCCACCGTTTCGGGGGGCTCCTATAATTCACCCCTCCACTTT. This codes for CATVSGGSYNSPLHF.

The chain links TRBV10-1 to TRBJ2-6; 7 bases match TRBD1. With 3 bases clipped from V and 12 bases from J, the junction kept 5 bases outside the gene matches. Germline CDR1 and CDR2: WNHNN and SYGVQD (reference sequence). The CDR3 totals 13 residues. The CDR3 loop reads CASSDPGGTVLTF. The CDR3 DNA reads as TGCGCCAGCAGTGACCCAGGGGGAACCGTCCTGACTTTC.

This clone appeared a single time. The chain uses TRBV5-1 and TRBJ2-5, with D possibly being TRBD2 (6 bases). Germline CDR1 reads SGHRS; CDR2 reads YFSETQ. V shed 0 bases and J shed 5 bases, with 14 bases lying between them. CDR3 size: 15 residues. The CDR3, as DNA: TGCGCCAGCAGCTTGGCCCCAGGCGGGGCGGAGACCCAGTACTTC. Translated, it gives CASSLAPGGAETQYF.

This chain joins TRBV19 and TRBJ1-1; no firm D call. Germline V lookup: CDR1 LNHDA, CDR2 SQIVND (reference sequence). V was pared by 3 bases and J by 6 bases, with 11 bases between. The CDR3 runs to 13 residues. In nucleotides, the CDR3 is TGTGCCAGTAGTATGGCCCGGAGTGCTGAAGCTTTCTTT. Translating it yields CASSMARSAEAFF.

In its sample, this clone was seen a few times. The chain employs TRBV2 and TRBJ1-4; D gene unclear. The CDR3 totals 14 residues. Deletions cut 8 bases from V and 4 bases from J, with 14 bases between. Germline values: CDR1 SNHLY, CDR2 FYNNEI. CDR3 protein: CASERGLSNEKLFF. CDR3 in DNA: TGTGCCAGCGAAAGAGGCCTGAGTAATGAAAAACTGTTTTTT.

The V gene is TRBV7-9, the J gene TRBJ2-7; 7 bases align to TRBD1. The CDR3 has 14 residues. J was trimmed by 2 bases and V by 3 bases; bases with no gene match: 4. In germline, CDR1 is SEHNR, CDR2 FQNEAQ (reference sequence). The CDR3 nucleotides read TGTGCCAGCAGCTTTACGGGACAGACCTACGAGCAGTACTTC. Amino acid sequence: CASSFTGQTYEQYF.

The rearrangement uses TRBV27 and TRBJ1-6, with 10 bases matching TRBD1. The trim removed 4 bases at V and 8 bases at J, leaving 5 bases unmatched. The CDR3 has 15 amino acids. The germline CDR1 and CDR2 sequences are MNHEY and SMNVEV (reference sequence). Here the CDR3 DNA reads TGTGCCAGCAGTTCGGGGACAGGGGTGTATTCACCCCTCCACTTT. Translation: CASSSGTGVYSPLHF.

The gene calls are TRBV12-5 and TRBJ2-1; 7 bases map to TRBD2. This CDR3 is built from 14 residues. Trimming at V came to 5 bases and at J to 9 bases, leaving 10 bases not matched to a gene. Germline V lookup: CDR1 LGHNT, CDR2 FRNRAP. The CDR3: CASGPRTSQGEQFF. The CDR3 nucleotides are TGTGCTAGTGGTCCCAGGACTAGTCAGGGTGAGCAGTTCTTC.

There are a few counts of this clone. The rearrangement uses TRBV30 and TRBJ1-5, with 8 bases matching TRBD1. Trimming took 2 bases from V and 6 from J; bases not matched to a gene: 12. The germline CDR1 and CDR2 sequences are GTSNPN and SVGIG (reference sequence). The CDR3 length is 16 residues. The CDR3 spells CAWSSGRQGASQPQHF. Written as DNA, the CDR3 is TGTGCCTGGAGTTCGGGTCGCCAGGGGGCAAGTCAGCCCCAGCATTTT.

The chain recombines TRBV29-1 with TRBJ2-5; 16 nucleotides align to TRBD2. The CDR3 totals 16 residues. Germline lookup yields CDR1 SQVTM and CDR2 ANQGSEA. The V gene end was trimmed by 6 bases and the J gene end by 5 bases; junction bases not matched to a gene: 9. CDR3 region: CSVDGTSGGALETQYF. Here the CDR3 DNA reads TGCAGCGTCGACGGGACTAGCGGGGGGGCACTCGAGACCCAGTACTTC.

The chain is built from TRBV6-6 and TRBJ2-7; 10 bases fit TRBD1. V shed 2 bases, J shed 3 bases, and the junction held 4 bases outside the gene matches. CDR3 length equals 15 residues. Per germline, CDR1 MNHNY and CDR2 SVGAGI (reference sequence). DNA of the CDR3: TGTGCCAGCAGTTACGGGACAGGGGTATTCTACGAGCAGTACTTC. It translates to CASSYGTGVFYEQYF.

J is TRBJ1-1 and V is TRBV30; possible D gene TRBD1, 6 bases. The V gene's germline CDR1 is GTSNPN and CDR2 SVGIG (reference sequence). The V end was cut by 8 bases, the J end by 4 bases, with 20 bases between. This CDR3 comprises 14 residues. In DNA form, the CDR3 reads TGTGCCGTTGGACGGGGGGCCCCAGCCACTGAAGCTTTCTTT. It translates to CAVGRGAPATEAFF. Full variable domain (outside the CDR3, taken from reference TRBV30 and TRBJ1-1): SQTIHQWPATLVQPVGSPLSLECTVEGTSNPNLYWYRQAAGRGLQLLFYSVGIGQISSEVPQNLSASRPQDRQFILSSKKLLLSDSGFYLCAVGRGAPATEAFFGQGTRLTVV.

The chain recombines TRBV5-1 with TRBJ2-1, with D possibly TRBD2 on 5 matching bases. Germline V gene sequence: CDR1 SGHRS, CDR2 YFSETQ. V was trimmed by 5 bases and J by 2 bases, leaving 11 bases between them. The CDR3 spans 14 residues. DNA of the CDR3: TGCGCCAGCAGTCGCGCCGGGACCTACAATGAGCAGTTCTTC. It codes for CASSRAGTYNEQFF. Full variable domain (rest looked up from reference TRBV5-1 and TRBJ2-1): KAGVTQTPRYLIKTRGQQVTLSCSPISGHRSVSWYQQTPGQGLQFLFEYFSETQRNKGNFPGRFSGRQFSNSRSEMNVSTLELGDSALYLCASSRAGTYNEQFFGPGTRLTVL.

This clone is categorized as large. This rearrangement joins TRBV19 to TRBJ1-5, with D maybe TRBD1 (5 bases). Germline loops: CDR1 LNHDA, CDR2 SQIVND (reference sequence). The CDR3 contains 16 residues. Trimming removed 3 bases at V and 1 base at J, with 13 bases between. DNA of the CDR3: TGTGCCAGTAGTATCCCCCTAGGGGTAAGCAATCAGCCCCAGCATTTT. This sequence encodes CASSIPLGVSNQPQHF. Full variable domain (remainder filled in from reference TRBV19 and TRBJ1-5): DGGITQSPKYLFRKEGQNVTLSCEQNLNHDAMYWYRQDPGQGLRLIYYSQIVNDFQKGDIAEGYSVSREKKESFPLTVTSAQKNPTAFYLCASSIPLGVSNQPQHFGDGTRLSIL.

The chain is built from TRBV4-3 and TRBJ1-6; no firm D call. CDR3 length: 15 residues. Germline CDR1 LGHNA, CDR2 YSLEER. The V and J ends lost 1 base and 7 bases respectively, with 11 bases between them. CDR3 bases: TGCGCCAGCAGCCAAGTGGCAATCCACAATTCACCCCTCCACTTT. Its protein is CASSQVAIHNSPLHF.

A single count supports this clone. The chain recombines TRBV4-2 with TRBJ2-1, with D possibly matching TRBD2 (6 bases). The CDR3 is 15 residues long. The V end lost 0 bases, the J end lost 5 bases, and 11 bases lay between the germline ends. CDR1 LGHNA and CDR2 YNFKEQ come from the germline V gene. The CDR3 sequence: CASSQDHVADNEQFF. The CDR3 bases are TGTGCCAGCAGCCAAGATCACGTAGCGGACAATGAGCAGTTCTTC.

The chain employs TRBV6-6 and TRBJ2-3; 12 bases are a match to TRBD1. Germline values: CDR1 MNHNY, CDR2 SVGAGI (reference sequence). V dropped 5 bases and J dropped 3; count of bases not matched to a gene: 6. The CDR3 length is 16 residues. The CDR3, as DNA: TGTGCCAGCAGTCCGGGGACAGGGGGCATGACAGATACGCAGTATTTT. Its protein product is CASSPGTGGMTDTQYF.

The rearrangement joins TRBV5-4 to TRBJ1-2, with D maybe TRBD1 (5 bases). Trimming cost V 2 bases and J 8 bases, with 13 bases left between them. CDR1 is SGHNT, CDR2 YYREEE, per germline (reference sequence). This CDR3 comprises 13 residues. The CDR3 DNA sequence: TGTGCCAGCAGCTTCCCAGGGTACAGCGGCTACACCTTC. It yields the protein CASSFPGYSGYTF.

This sequence joins TRBV14 and TRBJ2-3; weak D call: TRBD1 (6 bases). The CDR3 has 15 amino acids. V dropped 4 bases and J dropped 2 bases, with 13 bases sitting between them. Per germline, CDR1 SGHDN and CDR2 FVKESK. CDR3: CASSLTGFFTDTQYF. CDR3 DNA sequence: TGTGCCAGCAGCCTTACAGGGTTCTTCACAGATACGCAGTATTTT. The full variable domain, rest sourced from reference TRBV14 and TRBJ2-3, is EAGVTQFPSHSVIEKGQTVTLRCDPISGHDNLYWYRRVMGKEIKFLLHFVKESKQDESGMPNNRFLAERTGGTYSTLKVQPAELEDSGVYFCASSLTGFFTDTQYFGPGTRLTVL.

This chain uses TRBV28 with TRBJ1-5, with 7 positions matching TRBD1. The CDR3 is 15 residues long. Trimming took 4 bases from V and 2 from J; bases not matched to a gene: 5. Germline lookup yields CDR1 MDHEN and CDR2 SYDVKM. This CDR3 is CASSSGGGGNQPQHF. The CDR3 DNA reads as TGTGCCAGCAGTTCAGGGGGAGGTGGCAATCAGCCCCAGCATTTT.

This clone has more than one count but fewer than ten. The V gene is TRBV28, the J gene TRBJ1-4; no clear D gene. The CDR3 is 13 amino acids. Per germline, CDR1 MDHEN and CDR2 SYDVKM. V was trimmed by 7 bases and J by 7 bases, leaving 13 bases between them. CDR3 bases: TGTGCCAGCACCATGGTCGACACTGAAAAACTGTTTTTT. Protein sequence: CASTMVDTEKLFF. Drawing the rest from reference TRBV28 and TRBJ1-4, the complete variable domain is DVKVTQSSRYLVKRTGEKVFLECVQDMDHENMFWYRQDPGLGLRLIYFSYDVKMKEKGDIPEGYSVSREKKERFSLILESASTNQTSMYLCASTMVDTEKLFFGSGTQLSVL.